What follows are 31 T cell receptor beta chains derived from one specimen sequenced in a study of blood T cell repertoires in COVID-19. Clones were read by immunoSEQ multiplex PCR, and TCRdb kept only the in-frame ones, dropping some. Of some 200,000 clones listed, about 83% are singletons. The material sequenced was peripheral blood. The origin of the receptors is a woman in her 70s with COVID-19, enrolled during active disease.

This clone was observed a few times. The chain has TRBV19 and TRBJ2-1; tentatively, D is TRBD1 (5 bases). Germline loops: CDR1 LNHDA, CDR2 SQIVND (reference sequence). This CDR3 comprises 17 residues. Trimming removed 2 bases at V and 2 bases at J, with 16 bases between. The CDR3 nucleotides read TGTGCCAGTAGTATATTTCCGACAGCCTCAACCTACAATGAGCAGTTCTTC. This gives the protein CASSIFPTASTYNEQFF.

V is TRBV13 and J is TRBJ1-1; unclear D gene. With 8 bases removed from V and 7 bases from J, the gap between germline ends came to 14 bases. In germline, CDR1 is PRHDT, CDR2 FYEKMQ (reference sequence). This CDR3 contains 12 residues. DNA of the CDR3: TGTGCCAGCCACCGGAGACCTTATGAAGCTTTCTTT. Translation: CASHRRPYEAFF.

This rearrangement joins TRBV2 to TRBJ2-1, with unresolved D. The CDR3 extends over 15 amino acids. The germline V and J ends were trimmed by 0 bases and 4 bases, with 10 bases remaining between them. Germline values: CDR1 SNHLY, CDR2 FYNNEI. This CDR3 reads CASSEAASRYNEQFF. DNA for the CDR3: TGTGCCAGCAGTGAAGCGGCCTCTCGATACAATGAGCAGTTCTTC.

V and J are TRBV30 and TRBJ2-1; 9 nucleotides line up with TRBD1. J gave up 7 bases and V 6 bases, and 10 bases lay outside the gene matches. This CDR3 has 14 residues. Germline values: CDR1 GTSNPN, CDR2 SVGIG (reference sequence). DNA for the CDR3: TGTGCCTGCCCCGGGACAGGGTCATTAAATGAGCAGTTCTTC. It specifies CACPGTGSLNEQFF.

The chain carries TRBV2 and TRBJ1-1; possible D gene TRBD1, 6 bases. The CDR3 covers 15 residues. Germline V gene data show CDR1 as SNHLY and CDR2 as FYNNEI. The germline V and J ends were trimmed by 4 bases and 7 bases, with 19 bases remaining between them. CDR3 nucleotides: TGTGCCAGCAGTGCCAGTCCGTTCAGGACAGATGAAGCTTTCTTT. Protein product: CASSASPFRTDEAFF.

The rearrangement links TRBV12-3 or TRBV12-4 to TRBJ1-5; D unclear. The CDR3 runs to 13 residues. The V end was cut by 7 bases, the J end by 2 bases, with 9 bases between. DNA for the CDR3: TGTGCCAGCACCTCCCAGGGCAATCAGCCCCAGCATTTT. Encoded protein: CASTSQGNQPQHF.

The chain joins TRBV7-3 to TRBJ1-1; D not resolved. This CDR3 contains 14 residues. V lost 2 bases and J lost 4, with 11 bases in between. In germline, CDR1 is SGHTA, CDR2 FQGTGA. CDR3 amino acids: CASSLVEGFTEAFF. CDR3 nucleotide sequence: TGTGCCAGCAGCTTAGTGGAGGGATTCACTGAAGCTTTCTTT.

This chain connects TRBV5-4 to TRBJ1-6; TRBD1 matches 11 bases. The CDR3 is 14 amino acids. CDR1 is SGHNT, CDR2 YYREEE, per germline (reference sequence). J gave up 12 bases and V 4 bases, and 6 bases lay outside the gene matches. In DNA, the CDR3 is TGTGCCAGCAGCCAGGGACAGGGGGTTTTACCCCTCCACTTT. Translating gives CASSQGQGVLPLHF. The whole variable domain, filled in from reference TRBV5-4 and TRBJ1-6, reads ETGVTQSPTHLIKTRGQQVTLRCSSQSGHNTVSWYQQALGQGPQFIFQYYREEENGRGNFPPRFSGLQFPNYSSELNVNALELDDSALYLCASSQGQGVLPLHFGNGTRLTVT.

The gene calls are TRBV7-9 and TRBJ1-6; possible D gene TRBD1, 5 bases. Trimming took 3 bases from V and 7 from J, leaving 10 bases between them. Germline CDR1 SEHNR, CDR2 FQNEAQ (reference sequence). The CDR3 has 14 residues. CDR3 region: CASSFAGKNSPLHF. The CDR3 DNA follows: TGTGCCAGCAGCTTCGCAGGGAAGAATTCACCCCTCCACTTT.

The rearrangement uses TRBV5-4 and TRBJ2-3; TRBD1 agrees at 7 bases. This CDR3 comprises 14 residues. J gave up 4 bases and V 4 bases, and 6 bases lay outside the gene matches. Germline CDR1 SGHNT, CDR2 YYREEE (reference sequence). The CDR3 region has the DNA TGTGCCAGCAGCGCCAACAGGGGAGCAGATACGCAGTATTTT. This encodes CASSANRGADTQYF.

This rearrangement joins TRBV6-5 to TRBJ1-1, with D perhaps TRBD1 (6 bases). The CDR3 spans 13 residues. The germline V gene encodes CDR1 MNHEY and CDR2 SVGAGI. The V gene lost 5 bases and the J gene lost 3 bases, with 10 bases spanning the gap. The CDR3 region is CASSLQGDTEAFF. CDR3 sequence (DNA): TGTGCCAGCAGTCTACAGGGTGACACTGAAGCTTTCTTT.

This chain connects TRBV18 to TRBJ1-1; D is unclear. From germline, CDR1 is KGHSH and CDR2 LQKENI. V shed 3 bases and J shed 3 bases, with 11 bases lying between them. The CDR3 extends over 14 amino acids. The CDR3 region is CASSPIRGYTEAFF. CDR3 nucleotide sequence: TGTGCCAGCTCACCCATTCGAGGGTACACTGAAGCTTTCTTT.

This clone was counted a single time. The chain's CDR3 is CASRLFNQPQHF. The DNA for the CDR3 is TGTGCCAGCAGACTGTTCAATCAGCCCCAGCATTTT. The rearrangement links TRBV2 to TRBJ1-5; the D is unclear. This CDR3 comprises 12 residues. Germline V gene lookup returns CDR1 SNHLY and CDR2 FYNNEI. V lost 6 bases and J lost 3, with 6 bases in between.

The gene calls are TRBV4-1 and TRBJ2-1; D possibly corresponds to TRBD2 (5 bases). This CDR3 contains 16 residues. The germline gives CDR1 MGHRA, CDR2 YSYEKL. V lost 0 bases and J 1 base, leaving 10 bases between the germline ends. As DNA, the CDR3 is TGCGCCAGCAGCCAAGATAAGAGGGAATCCTACAATGAGCAGTTCTTC. Its protein is CASSQDKRESYNEQFF.

The genes are TRBV5-1 and TRBJ1-2, with 7 bases aligning to TRBD1. J was trimmed by 7 bases and V by 0 bases; bases with no gene match: 9. This CDR3 is 15 amino acids long. The germline V gene has CDR1 SGHRS and CDR2 YFSETQ. The CDR3 DNA reads as TGCGCCAGCAGCTTGGGAGCACAGGGGAGCGGTGGCTACACCTTC. Protein sequence: CASSLGAQGSGGYTF.

This clone was counted between two and nine times. The chain joins TRBV14 to TRBJ1-6, with D unresolved. Germline V gene sequence: CDR1 SGHDN, CDR2 FVKESK. V gave up 4 bases and J gave up 0 bases, with 7 bases separating them. The length of the CDR3 is 15 residues. The CDR3 reads CASSRSSSYNSPLHF. CDR3 DNA sequence: TGTGCCAGCAGCCGGTCGAGCTCCTATAATTCACCCCTCCACTTT. Full variable domain (outside the CDR3, taken from reference TRBV14 and TRBJ1-6): EAGVTQFPSHSVIEKGQTVTLRCDPISGHDNLYWYRRVMGKEIKFLLHFVKESKQDESGMPNNRFLAERTGGTYSTLKVQPAELEDSGVYFCASSRSSSYNSPLHFGNGTRLTVT.

The chain joins TRBV6-5 to TRBJ2-7, with 9 bases aligning to TRBD1. The CDR3 is 14 residues long. J gave up 3 bases and V 6 bases, and 6 bases lay outside the gene matches. CDR1 is MNHEY, CDR2 SVGAGI, per germline. The CDR3 DNA reads TGTGCCAGCAGCTCCGGGACAGGGCACTACGAGCAGTACTTC. Residues: CASSSGTGHYEQYF.

V and J are TRBV5-4 and TRBJ2-5, with TRBD2 as a possible D gene (6 bases). V lost 0 bases and J 7 bases, leaving 10 bases between the germline ends. Germline CDR1 and CDR2: SGHNT and YYREEE (reference sequence). The CDR3 is 13 residues long. CDR3: CASSLDTRGTQYF. The CDR3, as DNA: TGTGCCAGCAGCTTGGACACGCGGGGGACCCAGTACTTC. Supplemented by reference TRBV5-4 and TRBJ2-5, the full variable domain reads ETGVTQSPTHLIKTRGQQVTLRCSSQSGHNTVSWYQQALGQGPQFIFQYYREEENGRGNFPPRFSGLQFPNYSSELNVNALELDDSALYLCASSLDTRGTQYFGPGTRLLVL.

The chain recombines TRBV5-1 with TRBJ1-2; TRBD1 is a possible D gene (6 bases). CDR3 length: 13 amino acids. Trimming removed 2 bases from V and 3 bases from J, with 8 bases in between. Germline lookup yields CDR1 SGHRS and CDR2 YFSETQ. CDR3 nucleotide sequence: TGCGCCAGCAGCTTAGCAGGGGACTATGGCTACACCTTC. Translated: CASSLAGDYGYTF. The complete variable domain, with remaining parts taken from reference TRBV5-1 and TRBJ1-2, reads KAGVTQTPRYLIKTRGQQVTLSCSPISGHRSVSWYQQTPGQGLQFLFEYFSETQRNKGNFPGRFSGRQFSNSRSEMNVSTLELGDSALYLCASSLAGDYGYTFGSGTRLTVV.

V is TRBV25-1 and J is TRBJ1-6; D gene ambiguous. In germline, CDR1 is MGHDK, CDR2 SYGVNS. The CDR3 length is 12 residues. V lost 3 bases, J lost 14 bases, and 11 bases lay in between. CDR3 sequence reads: CASSDSTGSLHF. The CDR3 nucleotides read TGTGCCAGCAGTGACAGCACGGGGTCCCTCCACTTT. Variable domain in full (rest from reference TRBV25-1 and TRBJ1-6): EADIYQTPRYLVIGTGKKITLECSQTMGHDKMYWYQQDPGMELHLIHYSYGVNSTEKGDLSSESTVSRIRTEHFPLTLESARPSHTSQYLCASSDSTGSLHFGNGTRLTVT.

This clone was observed a few times. Distinct nucleotide sequences in the sample also encode this CDR3. V gene TRBV2 combines with J gene TRBJ2-2; TRBD2 matches 8 bases. Trimming at V came to 6 bases and at J to 4 bases, leaving 4 bases not matched to a gene. Germline-derived CDR1 and CDR2 are SNHLY and FYNNEI. The CDR3 has 14 residues. CDR3 in amino acids: CASRTGTSTGELFF. The CDR3, as DNA: TGTGCCAGCAGAACCGGGACTAGCACCGGGGAGCTGTTTTTT.

The chain combines TRBV5-1 with TRBJ1-4; 9 positions agree with TRBD1. CDR3 size: 15 residues. The germline V gene encodes CDR1 SGHRS and CDR2 YFSETQ. Trimming at V came to 1 base and at J to 8 bases, leaving 6 bases not matched to a gene. DNA of the CDR3: TGCGCCAGCAGCTTGTCCCGGGACAGGGCCGAAAAACTGTTTTTT. This translates into CASSLSRDRAEKLFF. The full variable domain, in which reference TRBV5-1 and TRBJ1-4 provide the parts outside the CDR3, is KAGVTQTPRYLIKTRGQQVTLSCSPISGHRSVSWYQQTPGQGLQFLFEYFSETQRNKGNFPGRFSGRQFSNSRSEMNVSTLELGDSALYLCASSLSRDRAEKLFFGSGTQLSVL.

V and J are TRBV7-2 and TRBJ1-4; possible D gene TRBD1, 5 bases. The V and J ends lost 1 base and 1 base respectively, with 7 bases between them. Germline CDR1 is SGHTA and CDR2 is FQGNSA. The CDR3 sequence is 15 residues long. CDR3 in DNA: TGTGCCAGCAGCTTAGTCGGGGGAACTAATGAAAAACTGTTTTTT. Translation gives CASSLVGGTNEKLFF.

The V gene is TRBV3-1 (or the pseudogene TRBV3-2), the J gene TRBJ2-7; D is ambiguous. Germline CDR1 LGHDT, CDR2 YNNKEL (reference sequence). The CDR3 loop spans 12 amino acids. Trimming cost V 3 bases and J 6 bases, with 9 bases left between them. The CDR3 region is CASSHRAGEQYF. CDR3 in DNA: TGTGCCAGCAGCCACCGTGCCGGCGAGCAGTACTTC.

This chain joins TRBV29-1 and TRBJ1-1; possibly TRBD1 for D (5 bases). From germline, CDR1 is SQVTM and CDR2 ANQGSEA. This CDR3 spans 12 amino acids. The V gene lost 4 bases and the J gene lost 4 bases, with 10 bases spanning the gap. CDR3 DNA: TGCAGCGTTGTTTCCGGGGGCACTGAAGCTTTCTTT. This encodes CSVVSGGTEAFF.

This rearrangement joins TRBV19 to TRBJ1-6, with 8 nucleotides matching TRBD1. V lost 10 bases to trimming and J lost 7 bases; unmatched junction nucleotides: 3. This CDR3 is 12 amino acids long. Per germline, CDR1 LNHDA and CDR2 SQIVND (reference sequence). CDR3 residues: CATGTGNSPLHF. The CDR3 DNA reads TGTGCCACCGGGACAGGAAATTCACCCCTCCACTTT.

V gene TRBV30 combines with J gene TRBJ1-2; weak D call: TRBD1 (5 bases). Trimming removed 2 bases at V and 12 bases at J, with 13 bases between. The germline gives CDR1 GTSNPN, CDR2 SVGIG (reference sequence). The CDR3 is made up of 11 amino acids. In DNA form, the CDR3 reads TGTGCCTGGAGTAGAACAGGCATCAACACCTTC. It translates to CAWSRTGINTF.

The count of this clone is one. The chain couples TRBV6-5 to TRBJ2-2; D call uncertain. V was trimmed by 6 bases and J by 7 bases, leaving 6 bases between them. Germline V lookup: CDR1 MNHEY, CDR2 SVGAGI. The CDR3 is made up of 11 amino acids. Written as DNA, the CDR3 is TGTGCCAGCAGCCCCTTCGGGGAGCTGTTTTTT. This translates into CASSPFGELFF.

The chain couples TRBV4-3 to TRBJ2-1; D possibly corresponds to TRBD2 (5 bases). CDR1 LGHNA and CDR2 YSLEER come from the germline V gene. The CDR3 runs 14 residues. The V and J ends lost 0 bases and 6 bases respectively, with 9 bases between them. CDR3 residues: CASSQDLAGNEQFF. The DNA for the CDR3 is TGCGCCAGCAGCCAAGACCTAGCTGGCAATGAGCAGTTCTTC.

This clone appeared once. The rearrangement joins TRBV5-5 to TRBJ1-4, with a weak D call TRBD1 (6 bases). The CDR3 is made up of 13 amino acids. Trimming stripped 3 bases from V and 8 bases from J, with 11 bases between. CDR1 is SGHKS and CDR2 is YYEKEE in the germline V gene (reference sequence). CDR3 DNA: TGTGCCAGCAGCTCAGGGACATGGGAAAAACTGTTTTTT. Protein sequence: CASSSGTWEKLFF.

The rearrangement uses TRBV28 and TRBJ2-7; maybe TRBD2 (5 bases). Germline V gene lookup returns CDR1 MDHEN and CDR2 SYDVKM. Trimming removed 7 bases at V and 0 bases at J, with 7 bases between. The CDR3 spans 12 residues. Here the CDR3 DNA reads TGTGCCAGCACGGGGAGCTCCTACGAGCAGTACTTC. Amino acid sequence: CASTGSSYEQYF.